Reported below is one T cell receptor (beta chain). The antigen is unknown. This sample is part of a study of cytomegalovirus exposure and HLA in healthy donors. Study details: Unique TCR beta sequences numbering some 120 million came from some 200 million T cells in an earlier analysis.

Findings of the study overall: In a later analysis, most CMV-associated TCR beta chains appeared HLA-restricted.

13 Jbeta primers and 60 Vbeta primers were used for the PCR. The assay was immunoSEQ multiplex PCR, and TCRdb's table has in-frame clones only and misses some. The sample contains fewer than 120,000 clones, more than 65% of which appear only once. Looked up from germline, CDR1 is SGHDT and CDR2 is YYEEEE. The CDR3 is 12 residues long. V shed 4 bases and J shed 7 bases, with 11 bases lying between them. The sample consisted of PBMCs. The chain has TRBV5-6 and TRBJ1-2; D not certain. This receptor was taken from a young man in good health and CMV-seropositive. The chain's CDR3 is CASSAEGSGYTF. CDR3 bases: TGTGCCAGCAGCGCTGAGGGAAGTGGCTACACCTTC.